The next 18 T cell receptor beta chains were all read from a single sample in a study of shared clonotypes between healthy human individuals. Here immunoSEQ multiplex PCR was the method, and the copy in TCRdb shows in-frame clones only, minus some. Among approximately 2,200,000 clones listed, around 93% were seen once. Positively selected for CCR7, the CD45RO-negative cells used as naive CD8 cells excluded terminally differentiated effector memory CD45RA+ cells. What was sequenced was naive CD8+ T cells from PBMCs. The source is a man aged 18 to 30 in good health. Some clones in this sample may be carry-over from other donors' samples.

The chain couples TRBV5-1 to TRBJ2-1, with 9 bases fitting TRBD2. Per the germline V gene, CDR1 is SGHRS and CDR2 is YFSETQ. V gave up 3 bases and J gave up 4 bases; unmatched junction bases: 5. This CDR3 region has 15 residues. The CDR3 DNA sequence: TGCGCCAGCAGCTCCCCTAGCGGGATGTACAATGAGCAGTTCTTC. Protein product: CASSSPSGMYNEQFF.

The chain is built from TRBV19 and TRBJ2-1; D unresolved. V lost 6 bases, J lost 8 bases, and 14 bases lay in between. CDR3 length: 13 residues. Germline V gives CDR1 LNHDA, CDR2 SQIVND (reference sequence). The CDR3 spells CASRGRGWDEQFF. The CDR3, as DNA: TGTGCCAGTAGGGGCAGAGGCTGGGATGAGCAGTTCTTC.

The genes are TRBV27 and TRBJ2-7; 7 nucleotides agree with TRBD2. The CDR3 extends over 14 amino acids. V shed 11 bases and J 0 bases; nucleotides not matched to a gene: 10. Germline CDR1 and CDR2: MNHEY and SMNVEV (reference sequence). The CDR3 DNA follows: TGTGCCTCCTGGGCGGGAGTATCCTCCTACGAGCAGTACTTC. Its protein is CASWAGVSSYEQYF.

The rearrangement links TRBV14 to TRBJ1-1, with 7 positions matching TRBD1. The CDR3 runs to 14 residues. Germline trimming cut 4 bases from V and 3 bases from J; bases unmatched to any gene: 5. Germline lookup yields CDR1 SGHDN and CDR2 FVKESK. CDR3 sequence reads: CASSPRTGDTEAFF. CDR3 sequence (DNA): TGTGCCAGCAGCCCGCGGACAGGAGACACTGAAGCTTTCTTT.

The gene calls are TRBV9 and TRBJ2-5, with 8 bases identical to TRBD2. Germline assignment: CDR1 SGDLS and CDR2 YYNGEE. This CDR3 contains 14 residues. V was clipped by 3 bases and J by 4 bases; unmatched bases: 5. The chain's CDR3 is CASSGTGGAETQYF. The CDR3 DNA sequence: TGTGCCAGCAGCGGTACGGGAGGGGCAGAGACCCAGTACTTC.

The chain joins TRBV5-6 to TRBJ1-2, with a tentative D call TRBD1 (5 bases). The germline V and J ends were trimmed by 0 bases and 4 bases, with 19 bases remaining between them. Germline CDR1 is SGHDT and CDR2 is YYEEEE. The CDR3 length is 17 residues. The CDR3 spells CASSLVVGDGGRYGYTF. The DNA of the CDR3 is TGTGCCAGCAGCTTGGTCGTAGGTGATGGGGGACGCTATGGCTACACCTTC.

The V call is TRBV25-1, the J call TRBJ1-2; 7 bases are shared with TRBD1. The CDR3 is made up of 17 amino acids. Per the germline V gene, CDR1 is MGHDK and CDR2 is SYGVNS. The V and J ends lost 3 bases and 2 bases, in that order; junction bases with no gene match: 12. DNA for the CDR3: TGTGCCAGCAGTGATCACCAGCGACAGGGACTGAACTATGGCTACACCTTC. Residues: CASSDHQRQGLNYGYTF.

This rearrangement joins TRBV30 to TRBJ1-3, with 7 bases matching TRBD1. The germline V gene encodes CDR1 GTSNPN and CDR2 SVGIG (reference sequence). With 3 bases clipped from V and 1 base from J, the junction kept 9 bases outside the gene matches. The CDR3 is 16 amino acids. The CDR3 region is CAWRKPGQPSGNTIYF. The DNA for the CDR3 is TGTGCCTGGAGAAAACCGGGACAGCCTTCTGGAAACACCATATATTTT.

The V call is TRBV2, the J call TRBJ2-5; D gene unclear. The V gene's germline CDR1 is SNHLY and CDR2 FYNNEI. The CDR3 length is 13 residues. Between the trimmed V and J ends, which lost 10 bases and 1 base, there was a span of 13 bases. The CDR3 DNA reads TGTGCCACCCAAGAACGGATCCAAGAGACCCAGTACTTC. Its protein product is CATQERIQETQYF.

On this clone: The sample holds other DNA sequences that translate to the same CDR3. The rearrangement uses TRBV7-9 and TRBJ2-1; D remains ambiguous. Germline loops: CDR1 SEHNR, CDR2 FQNEAQ (reference sequence). The CDR3 is 13 residues long. Trimming pared 1 base from V and 4 bases from J, leaving 5 bases between. CDR3 sequence: CASSLDPYNEQFF. The CDR3 coding sequence is TGTGCCAGCAGCTTAGACCCTTACAATGAGCAGTTCTTC.

J is TRBJ2-2 and V is TRBV7-9, with TRBD1 matching 9 bases. Looked up from germline, CDR1 is SEHNR and CDR2 is FQNEAQ (reference sequence). The CDR3 runs 16 residues. V was clipped by 5 bases and J by 4 bases; unmatched bases: 8. The CDR3 nucleotides are TGTGCCAGCAGCACCGTCGACAGGGGGATCACCGGGGAGCTGTTTTTT. Its protein is CASSTVDRGITGELFF.

This clone was seen only once. CDR3 region: CASINSGMTSETQYF. The CDR3 coding sequence is TGTGCCAGCATTAATAGCGGGATGACATCTGAGACCCAGTACTTC. J is TRBJ2-5 and V is TRBV2; TRBD2 matches at 8 bases. This CDR3 comprises 15 residues. CDR1 and CDR2 from the germline V gene are SNHLY and FYNNEI. V shed 7 bases and J 5 bases; nucleotides not matched to a gene: 12.

The genes are TRBV19 and TRBJ1-1; weak D call: TRBD1 (5 bases). Germline lookup yields CDR1 LNHDA and CDR2 SQIVND (reference sequence). The CDR3 runs to 14 residues. The V end lost 6 bases, the J end lost 5 bases, and 16 bases lay between the germline ends. The CDR3 DNA reads as TGTGCCAGTAGCCCGCCAACAGGAGGGACTGAAGCTTTCTTT. It encodes CASSPPTGGTEAFF. The full variable domain, in which reference TRBV19 and TRBJ1-1 provide the parts outside the CDR3, is DGGITQSPKYLFRKEGQNVTLSCEQNLNHDAMYWYRQDPGQGLRLIYYSQIVNDFQKGDIAEGYSVSREKKESFPLTVTSAQKNPTAFYLCASSPPTGGTEAFFGQGTRLTVV.

The chain combines TRBV29-1 with TRBJ2-6, with unresolved D. Germline V gene lookup returns CDR1 SQVTM and CDR2 ANQGSEA. The CDR3 runs 15 residues. Trimming removed 7 bases at V and 0 bases at J, with 13 bases between. In nucleotides, the CDR3 is TGCAGCGCCCGGCTTCTTACCTCTGGGGCCAACGTCCTGACTTTC. As protein: CSARLLTSGANVLTF.

The J gene is TRBJ2-1, the V gene TRBV29-1, with D unclear. Trimming left V 7 bases short and J 0 bases short, with 10 bases between. The germline gives CDR1 SQVTM, CDR2 ANQGSEA. This CDR3 comprises 13 residues. The CDR3 is CSAEIPSYNEQFF. The CDR3 nucleotides read TGCAGCGCCGAGATCCCCTCCTACAATGAGCAGTTCTTC.

This chain uses TRBV4-2 with TRBJ1-5; TRBD1 might be the D (5 bases). The germline CDR1 and CDR2 sequences are LGHNA and YNFKEQ. The CDR3 sequence is 16 residues long. Trimming stripped 0 bases from V and 0 bases from J, with 9 bases between. CDR3 in DNA: TGTGCCAGCAGCCAAGATCCCAGGGATAGCAATCAGCCCCAGCATTTT. Translated, it gives CASSQDPRDSNQPQHF.

This chain joins TRBV10-3 and TRBJ2-7; no clear D. CDR3 size: 12 residues. Trimming removed 6 bases from V and 5 bases from J, with 11 bases in between. Germline-derived CDR1 and CDR2 are ENHRY and SYGVKD. The CDR3 spells CAIRAQWDEQYF. The CDR3, as DNA: TGTGCCATCAGAGCTCAGTGGGACGAGCAGTACTTC.

CDR3 protein: CASSQDLPGWGLDSYNEQFF. CDR3 in DNA: TGCGCCAGCAGCCAAGATCTTCCGGGGTGGGGCCTGGATTCGTACAATGAGCAGTTCTTC. This rearrangement joins TRBV4-3 to TRBJ2-1; D tentatively reads TRBD1 or TRBD2 (5 bases each). Germline V gives CDR1 LGHNA, CDR2 YSLEER. Trimming stripped 0 bases from V and 4 bases from J, with 25 bases between. This CDR3 comprises 20 residues.